These 8 T cell receptor beta chains originate from one sample sequenced in a study of blood T cells in healthy people across ages. A sample-barcoded 5' primer and a J-beta primer mix were used in a second PCR of roughly 7 to 11 cycles. TCRdb redid the calling of the 5' RACE reads with MiXCR, one entry per CDR3 protein. Found here are roughly 570,000 distinct CDR3 sequences, 27% of them singletons; the top ten hold around a sixth. The material sequenced was blood. Receptors originate from a woman in her seventies in good health.

This clonotype was observed a handful of times. The rearrangement uses TRBV20-1 and TRBJ2-5, with 9 bases identical to TRBD1. Germline CDR1 reads DFQATT; CDR2 reads SNEGSKA (reference sequence). The V segment lost 2 bases and the J segment 6 bases; nucleotides outside the gene matches: 7. The CDR3 loop spans 14 amino acids. The CDR3 DNA is TGCAGTGCTAGAAAGGACAGGGGCGTAAAGACCCAGTACTTC. It yields the protein CSARKDRGVKTQYF.

This chain uses TRBV5-1 with TRBJ2-2; 8 bases match TRBD1. The CDR3 runs to 16 residues. Per germline, CDR1 SGHRS and CDR2 YFSETQ. Trimming at V came to 1 base and at J to 0 bases, leaving 2 bases not matched to a gene. The CDR3 is CASSLTGGTNTGELFF. CDR3 nucleotide sequence: TGCGCCAGCAGCTTGACAGGGGGGACGAACACCGGGGAGCTGTTTTTT.

This clonotype was seen more than once but under ten times. The gene calls are TRBV20-1 and TRBJ2-2; D gene unclear. Germline V CDR1 and CDR2: DFQATT, SNEGSKA (reference sequence). Trimming cost V 0 bases and J 0 bases, with 14 bases left between them. This CDR3 comprises 17 residues. CDR3 protein: CSARDPSGPTNTGELFF. The CDR3 DNA reads as TGCAGTGCTAGAGACCCAAGTGGGCCTACGAACACCGGGGAGCTGTTTTTT.

This clonotype was counted only a few times. V is TRBV13 and J is TRBJ1-4, with 7 bases identical to TRBD1. The CDR3 covers 13 residues. CDR1 is PRHDT and CDR2 is FYEKMQ in the germline V gene (reference sequence). V gave up 1 base and J gave up 10 bases; unmatched junction bases: 3. CDR3 sequence (DNA): TGTGCCAGCAGCTTAGCGGCAGGGGGAAAACTGTTTTTT. It encodes CASSLAAGGKLFF.

The chain has TRBV4-3 and TRBJ2-2; D not resolved. Trimming took off 1 base at V and 7 bases at J, with 13 bases between the two ends. Germline V gives CDR1 LGHNA, CDR2 YSLEER. This CDR3 region has 15 residues. CDR3 nucleotide sequence: TGCGCCAGCAGCCAAGGATTCTACTCCATCGGGGAGCTGTTTTTT. It specifies CASSQGFYSIGELFF.

V gene TRBV6-4 combines with J gene TRBJ2-7; 7 nucleotides align to TRBD1. The V gene end was trimmed by 6 bases and the J gene end by 4 bases; junction bases not matched to a gene: 9. The CDR3 is 14 residues long. Germline V lookup: CDR1 MRHNA, CDR2 SNTAGT. Here the CDR3 reads CASSFPGTEYEQYF. CDR3 DNA sequence: TGTGCCAGCAGCTTTCCCGGGACAGAATACGAGCAGTACTTC.

The V gene is TRBV12-3 or TRBV12-4, the J gene TRBJ1-1; weak D call: TRBD1 (5 bases). This CDR3 has 16 amino acids. The germline V and J ends were trimmed by 2 bases and 5 bases, with 18 bases remaining between them. The CDR3 loop is CASSLLGGGGKTEAFF. For the CDR3, the DNA is TGTGCCAGCAGTTTATTGGGGGGTGGCGGGAAGACTGAAGCTTTCTTT.

This clonotype has just a few counts. The chain couples TRBV29-1 to TRBJ1-3, with D possibly TRBD1 on 5 matching bases. Trimming removed 6 bases at V and 4 bases at J, with 13 bases between. Germline assignment: CDR1 SQVTM and CDR2 ANQGSEA. The CDR3 totals 13 residues. CDR3 sequence reads: CSVRDSSGNTIYF. The CDR3 coding sequence is TGCAGCGTGCGTGACAGCTCAGGAAACACCATATATTTT.